The subject of this entry is one TCR beta chain. Antigen: not known. The junction had 16 bases not matched to a gene; V was cut back by 5 bases and J by 3 bases. The CDR3 has 18 amino acids. The sequenced template was RNA, covering the TCR beta CDR3 region. The authors performed first-round RT-PCR with HTBI primers and then a second-round multiplex PCR. TCRdb used MiXCR to reprocess the multiplex PCR reads, holding one entry per CDR3 protein. The sample has 350,000 to 450,000 distinct CDR3 sequences; under 25% are singletons. A follow-up of 18 months without ophthalmopathy meant that hyperthyroidism was stable. The sample originates from a study of Graves' ophthalmopathy and Graves' hyperthyroidism. Overall study findings and caveats: Blood shared most expanded thyroid clonotypes above 0.001 frequency.

The chain has TRBV12-3 or TRBV12-4 and TRBJ1-2; 9 bases map to TRBD1. Sample: peripheral blood. The clonotype comes from a woman between 18 and 29 years old with stable Graves' hyperthyroidism. CDR3 DNA: TGTGCCAGCAGTAGGAGGCCACCCGGGACAGGGTTGGACTATGGCTACACCTTC. Protein product: CASSRRPPGTGLDYGYTF.